The entry below describes one TCR beta chain. The antigen is unknown. The data were taken from a study of shared clonotypes between healthy human individuals. The wider study: CD4 naive and memory got three plates each, CD8 naive two, CD8 memory one. Notes on the study in general: Expectations were that clonotype sharing among donors would be affected by sequencing depth.

The study enrolled healthy HIV-negative adults without recent acute infections or vaccinations as donors. Replicate PCRs from sorted subsets contained roughly 200 ng DNA, which is roughly 30,000 T cell genomes. Method: immunoSEQ multiplex PCR; TCRdb's copy keeps in-frame clones and lacks some. The profile shows approximately 1.4 million clones, approximately 98% of them singletons. This CDR3 has 15 amino acids. Germline V gene sequence: CDR1 SGDLS, CDR2 YYNGEE. Trimming stripped 3 bases from V and 4 bases from J, with 16 bases between. Sequenced material: naive CD4+ T cells sorted from blood. Subset: CD45RA+ positively selected. The chain employs TRBV9 and TRBJ2-5; D remains unclear. The TCR sequence derives from a man younger than 40 in good health. The CDR3, as DNA: TGTGCCAGCAGCGGCAGGATAGGTATAGGAGAGACCCAGTACTTC. Its translation is CASSGRIGIGETQYF.